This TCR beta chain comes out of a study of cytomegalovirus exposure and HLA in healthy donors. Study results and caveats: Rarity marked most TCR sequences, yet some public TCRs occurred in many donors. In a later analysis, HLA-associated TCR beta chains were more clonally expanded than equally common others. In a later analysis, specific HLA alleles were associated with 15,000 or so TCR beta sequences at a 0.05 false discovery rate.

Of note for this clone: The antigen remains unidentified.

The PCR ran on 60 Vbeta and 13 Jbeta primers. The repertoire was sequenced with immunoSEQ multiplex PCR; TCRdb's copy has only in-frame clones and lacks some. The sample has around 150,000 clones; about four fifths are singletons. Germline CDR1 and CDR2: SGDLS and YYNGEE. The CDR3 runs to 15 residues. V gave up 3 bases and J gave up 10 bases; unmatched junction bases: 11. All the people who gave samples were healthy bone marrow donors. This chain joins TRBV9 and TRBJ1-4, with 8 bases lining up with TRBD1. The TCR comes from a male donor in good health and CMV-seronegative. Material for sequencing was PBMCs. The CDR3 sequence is CASSEIGTGASKLFF. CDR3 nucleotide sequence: TGTGCCAGCAGCGAGATCGGGACAGGAGCGTCAAAACTGTTTTTT. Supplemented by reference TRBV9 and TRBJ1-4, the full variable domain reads DSGVTQTPKHLITATGQRVTLRCSPRSGDLSVYWYQQSLDQGLQFLIQYYNGEERAKGNILERFSAQQFPDLHSELNLSSLELGDSALYFCASSEIGTGASKLFFGSGTQLSVL.